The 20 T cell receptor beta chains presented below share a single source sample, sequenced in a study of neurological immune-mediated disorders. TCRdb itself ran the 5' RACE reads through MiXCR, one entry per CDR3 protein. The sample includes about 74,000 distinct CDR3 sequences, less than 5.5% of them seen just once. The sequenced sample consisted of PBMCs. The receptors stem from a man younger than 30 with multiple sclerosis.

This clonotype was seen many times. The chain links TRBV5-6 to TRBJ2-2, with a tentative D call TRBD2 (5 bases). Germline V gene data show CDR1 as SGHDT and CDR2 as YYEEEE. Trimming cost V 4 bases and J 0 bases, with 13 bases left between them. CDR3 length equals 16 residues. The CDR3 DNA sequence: TGTGCCAGCAGCCCTCTCACTAGGGCGAACACCGGGGAGCTGTTTTTT. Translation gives CASSPLTRANTGELFF.

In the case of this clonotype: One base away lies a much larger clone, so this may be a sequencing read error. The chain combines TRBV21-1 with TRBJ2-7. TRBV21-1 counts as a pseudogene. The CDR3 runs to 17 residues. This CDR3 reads CASSKTLNFSRQEEQYF. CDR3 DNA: TGTGCCAGCAGCAAAACCTTGAATTTTTCTCGGCAGGAAGAGCAGTACTTC.

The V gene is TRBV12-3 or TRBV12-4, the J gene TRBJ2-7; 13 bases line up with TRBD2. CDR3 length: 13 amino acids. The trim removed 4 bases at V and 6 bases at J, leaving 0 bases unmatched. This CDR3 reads CASSWTSGSEQYF. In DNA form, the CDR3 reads TGTGCCAGCAGTTGGACTAGCGGGAGCGAGCAGTACTTC.

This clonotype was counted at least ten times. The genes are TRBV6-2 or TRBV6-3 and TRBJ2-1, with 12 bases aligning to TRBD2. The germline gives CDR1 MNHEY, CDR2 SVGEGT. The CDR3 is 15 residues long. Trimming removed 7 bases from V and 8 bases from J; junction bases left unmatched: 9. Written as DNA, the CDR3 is TGTGCCAGCACCGAGACTAGCGGGAGTTTTGATGAGCAGTTCTTC. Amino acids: CASTETSGSFDEQFF.

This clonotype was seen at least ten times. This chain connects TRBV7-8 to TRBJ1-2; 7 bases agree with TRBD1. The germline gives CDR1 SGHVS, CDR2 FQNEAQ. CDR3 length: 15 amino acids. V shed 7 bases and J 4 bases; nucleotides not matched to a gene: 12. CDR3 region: CASKPNVQGSYGYTF. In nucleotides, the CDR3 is TGTGCCAGCAAACCGAATGTACAGGGGAGCTATGGCTACACCTTC.

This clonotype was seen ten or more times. CDR3 protein: CASSLAQAIVGEQYF. The CDR3 coding sequence is TGTGCCAGCAGCTTAGCGCAGGCCATTGTGGGCGAGCAGTACTTC. The chain couples TRBV11-2 to TRBJ2-7, with D unclear. The length of the CDR3 is 15 residues. Germline assignment: CDR1 SGHAT and CDR2 FQNNGV. Trimming cost V 1 base and J 6 bases, with 16 bases left between them.

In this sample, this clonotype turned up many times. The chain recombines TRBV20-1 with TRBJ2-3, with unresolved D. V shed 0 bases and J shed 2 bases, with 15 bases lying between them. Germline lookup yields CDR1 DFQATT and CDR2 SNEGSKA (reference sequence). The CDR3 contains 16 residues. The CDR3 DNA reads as TGCAGTGCTAGAGATTCGTACGGATACCACACAGATACGCAGTATTTT. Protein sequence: CSARDSYGYHTDTQYF.

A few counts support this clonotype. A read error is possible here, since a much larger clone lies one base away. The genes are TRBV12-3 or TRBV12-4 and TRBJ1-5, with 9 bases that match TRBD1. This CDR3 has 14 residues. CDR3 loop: CASSLDRGQQPQNF. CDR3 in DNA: TGTGCCAGCAGTTTAGACAGGGGGCAACAGCCCCAGAATTTT.

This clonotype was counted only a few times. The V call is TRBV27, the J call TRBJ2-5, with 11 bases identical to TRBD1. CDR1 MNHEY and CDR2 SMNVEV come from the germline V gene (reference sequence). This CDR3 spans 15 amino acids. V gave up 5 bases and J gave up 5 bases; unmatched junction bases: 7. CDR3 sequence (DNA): TGTGCCAGCAGTGCCCCGGGACAGGGGGACGAGACCCAGTACTTC. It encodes CASSAPGQGDETQYF.

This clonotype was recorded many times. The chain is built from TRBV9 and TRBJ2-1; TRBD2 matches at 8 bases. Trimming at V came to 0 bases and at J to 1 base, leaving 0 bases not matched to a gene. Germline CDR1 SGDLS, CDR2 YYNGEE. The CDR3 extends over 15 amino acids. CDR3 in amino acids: CASSVAGGSYNEQFF. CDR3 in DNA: TGTGCCAGCAGCGTAGCGGGGGGGTCCTACAATGAGCAGTTCTTC.

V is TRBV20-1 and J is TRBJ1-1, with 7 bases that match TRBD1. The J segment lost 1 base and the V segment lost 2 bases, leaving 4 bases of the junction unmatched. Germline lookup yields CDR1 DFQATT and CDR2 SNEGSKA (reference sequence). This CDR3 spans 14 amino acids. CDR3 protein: CSARKGARNTEAFF. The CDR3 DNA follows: TGCAGTGCTAGAAAGGGGGCGAGGAACACTGAAGCTTTCTTT.

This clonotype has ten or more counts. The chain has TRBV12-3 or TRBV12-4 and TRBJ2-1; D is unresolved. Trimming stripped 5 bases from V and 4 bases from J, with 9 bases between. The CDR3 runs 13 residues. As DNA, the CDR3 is TGTGCCAGCAGTCGTCAGGCTTACAATGAGCAGTTCTTC. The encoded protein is CASSRQAYNEQFF.

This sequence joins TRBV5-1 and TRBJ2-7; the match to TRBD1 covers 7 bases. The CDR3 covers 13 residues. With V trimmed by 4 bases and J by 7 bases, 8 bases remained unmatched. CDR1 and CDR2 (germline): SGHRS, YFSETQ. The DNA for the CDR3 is TGCGCCAGCAGCCACACGGACAGGAGAGAGCAGTACTTC. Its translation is CASSHTDRREQYF.

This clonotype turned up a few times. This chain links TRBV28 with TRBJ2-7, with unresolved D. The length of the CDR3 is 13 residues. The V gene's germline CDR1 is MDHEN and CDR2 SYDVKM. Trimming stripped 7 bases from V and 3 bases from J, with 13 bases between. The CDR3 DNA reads TGTGCCAGCACCCTAGGAACCCACTACGAGCAGTACTTC. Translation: CASTLGTHYEQYF.

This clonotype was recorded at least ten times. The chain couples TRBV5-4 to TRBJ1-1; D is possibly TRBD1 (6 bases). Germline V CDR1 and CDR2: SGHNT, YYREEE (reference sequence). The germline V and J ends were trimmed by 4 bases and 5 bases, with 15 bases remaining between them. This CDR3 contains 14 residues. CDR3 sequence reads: CASSPTGRRTEAFF. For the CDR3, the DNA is TGTGCCAGCAGCCCCACAGGGCGGAGGACTGAAGCTTTCTTT.

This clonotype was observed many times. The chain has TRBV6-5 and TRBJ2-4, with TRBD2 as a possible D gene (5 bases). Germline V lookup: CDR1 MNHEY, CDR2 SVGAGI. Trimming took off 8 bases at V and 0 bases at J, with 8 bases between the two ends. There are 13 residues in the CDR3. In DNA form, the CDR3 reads TGTGCCAGCTCGGGGTTAGCCAAAAACATTCAGTACTTC. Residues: CASSGLAKNIQYF.

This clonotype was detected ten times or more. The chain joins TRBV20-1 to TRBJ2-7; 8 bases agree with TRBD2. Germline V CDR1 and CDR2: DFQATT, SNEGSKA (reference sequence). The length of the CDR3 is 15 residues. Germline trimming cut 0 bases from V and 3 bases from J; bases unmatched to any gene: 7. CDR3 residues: CSARDRGGNYYEQYF. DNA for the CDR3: TGCAGTGCTAGAGATCGGGGGGGGAATTACTACGAGCAGTACTTC.

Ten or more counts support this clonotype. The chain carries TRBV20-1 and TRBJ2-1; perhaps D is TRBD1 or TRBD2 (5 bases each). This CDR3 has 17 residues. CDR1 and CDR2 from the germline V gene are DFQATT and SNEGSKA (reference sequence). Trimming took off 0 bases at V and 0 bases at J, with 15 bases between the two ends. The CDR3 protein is CSARDFGAASSYNEQFF. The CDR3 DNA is TGCAGTGCTAGAGATTTCGGGGCCGCGAGCTCCTACAATGAGCAGTTCTTC.

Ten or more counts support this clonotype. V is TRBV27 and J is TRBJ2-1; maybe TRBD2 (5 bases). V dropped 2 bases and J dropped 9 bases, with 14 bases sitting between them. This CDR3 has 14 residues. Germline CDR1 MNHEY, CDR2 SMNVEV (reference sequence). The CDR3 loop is CASSLAYGSGEQFF. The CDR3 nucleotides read TGTGCCAGCAGTTTAGCGTATGGAAGCGGTGAGCAGTTCTTC.

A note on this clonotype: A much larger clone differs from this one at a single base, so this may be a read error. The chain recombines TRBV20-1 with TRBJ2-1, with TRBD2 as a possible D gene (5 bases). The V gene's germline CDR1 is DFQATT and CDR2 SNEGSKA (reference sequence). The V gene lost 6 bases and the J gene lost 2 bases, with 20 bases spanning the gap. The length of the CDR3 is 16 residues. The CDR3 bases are TGCAGTGCCCCCTGGTGGACGAGGAGGACCTACAATGAGCAGTTCTTC. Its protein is CSAPWWTRRTYNEQFF.